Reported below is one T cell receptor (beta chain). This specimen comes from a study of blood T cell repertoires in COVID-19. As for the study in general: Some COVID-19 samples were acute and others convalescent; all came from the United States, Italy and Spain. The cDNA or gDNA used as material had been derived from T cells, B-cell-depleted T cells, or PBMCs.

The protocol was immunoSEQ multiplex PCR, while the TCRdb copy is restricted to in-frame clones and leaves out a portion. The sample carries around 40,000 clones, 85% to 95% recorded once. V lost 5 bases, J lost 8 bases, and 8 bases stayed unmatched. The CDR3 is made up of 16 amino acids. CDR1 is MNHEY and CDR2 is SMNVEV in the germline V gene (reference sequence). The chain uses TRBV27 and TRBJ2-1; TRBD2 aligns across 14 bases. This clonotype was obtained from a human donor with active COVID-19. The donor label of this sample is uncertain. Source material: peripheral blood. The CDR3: CASSPRTSGGSDEQFF. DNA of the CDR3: TGTGCCAGCAGTCCGAGGACTAGCGGGGGGTCCGATGAGCAGTTCTTC.